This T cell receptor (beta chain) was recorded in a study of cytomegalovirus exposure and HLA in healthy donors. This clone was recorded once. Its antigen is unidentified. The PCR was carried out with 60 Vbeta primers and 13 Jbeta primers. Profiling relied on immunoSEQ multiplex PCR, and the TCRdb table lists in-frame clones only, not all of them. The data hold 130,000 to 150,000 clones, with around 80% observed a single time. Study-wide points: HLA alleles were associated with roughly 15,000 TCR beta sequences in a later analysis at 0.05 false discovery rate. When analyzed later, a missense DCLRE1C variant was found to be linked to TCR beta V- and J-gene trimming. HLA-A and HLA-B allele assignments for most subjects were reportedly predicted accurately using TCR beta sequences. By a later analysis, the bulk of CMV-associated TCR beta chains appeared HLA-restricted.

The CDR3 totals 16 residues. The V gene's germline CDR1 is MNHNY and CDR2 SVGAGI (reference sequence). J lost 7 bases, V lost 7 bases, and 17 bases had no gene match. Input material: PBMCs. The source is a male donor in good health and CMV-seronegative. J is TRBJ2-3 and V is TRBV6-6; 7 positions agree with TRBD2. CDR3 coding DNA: TGTGCCAGCACCAAATTCGGGGAGGGTGATCGGCATACGCAGTATTTT. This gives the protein CASTKFGEGDRHTQYF.